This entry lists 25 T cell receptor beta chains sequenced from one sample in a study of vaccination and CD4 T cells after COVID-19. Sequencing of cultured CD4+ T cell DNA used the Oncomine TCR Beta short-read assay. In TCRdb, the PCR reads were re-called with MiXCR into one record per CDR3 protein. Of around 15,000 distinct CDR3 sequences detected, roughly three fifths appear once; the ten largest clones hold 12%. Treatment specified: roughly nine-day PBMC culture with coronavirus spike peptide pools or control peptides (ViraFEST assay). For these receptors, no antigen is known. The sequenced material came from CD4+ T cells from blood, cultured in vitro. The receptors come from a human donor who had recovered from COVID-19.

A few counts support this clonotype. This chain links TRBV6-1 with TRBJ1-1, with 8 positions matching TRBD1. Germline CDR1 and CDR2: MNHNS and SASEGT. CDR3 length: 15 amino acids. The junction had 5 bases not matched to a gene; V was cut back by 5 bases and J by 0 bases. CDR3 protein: CASSRTTGVNTEAFF. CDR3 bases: TGTGCCAGCAGTCGAACGACAGGGGTGAACACTGAAGCTTTCTTT.

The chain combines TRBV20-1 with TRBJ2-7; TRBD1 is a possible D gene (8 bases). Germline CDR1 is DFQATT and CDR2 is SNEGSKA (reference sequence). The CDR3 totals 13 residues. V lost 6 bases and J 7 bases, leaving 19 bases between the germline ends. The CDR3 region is CSAHTGGVREQYF. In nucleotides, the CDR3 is TGCAGTGCCCACACAGGGGGGGTACGGGAGCAGTACTTC.

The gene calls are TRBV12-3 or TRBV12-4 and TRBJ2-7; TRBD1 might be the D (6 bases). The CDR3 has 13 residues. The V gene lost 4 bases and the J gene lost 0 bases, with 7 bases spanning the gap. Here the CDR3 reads CASSSDSSYEQYF. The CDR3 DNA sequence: TGTGCCAGCAGTTCGGACAGCTCCTACGAGCAGTACTTC.

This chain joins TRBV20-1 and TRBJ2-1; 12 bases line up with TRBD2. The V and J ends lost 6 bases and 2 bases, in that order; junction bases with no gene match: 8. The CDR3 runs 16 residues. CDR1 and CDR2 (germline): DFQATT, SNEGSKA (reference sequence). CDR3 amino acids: CSAATLAGGTYNEQFF. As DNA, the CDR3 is TGCAGTGCCGCTACTCTAGCGGGAGGGACCTACAATGAGCAGTTCTTC.

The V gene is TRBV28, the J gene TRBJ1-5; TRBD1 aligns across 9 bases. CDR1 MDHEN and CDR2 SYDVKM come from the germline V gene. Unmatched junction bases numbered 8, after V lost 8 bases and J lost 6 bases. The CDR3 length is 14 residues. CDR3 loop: CASLQGARRQPQHF. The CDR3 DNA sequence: TGTGCCAGCCTACAGGGGGCAAGACGTCAGCCCCAGCATTTT.

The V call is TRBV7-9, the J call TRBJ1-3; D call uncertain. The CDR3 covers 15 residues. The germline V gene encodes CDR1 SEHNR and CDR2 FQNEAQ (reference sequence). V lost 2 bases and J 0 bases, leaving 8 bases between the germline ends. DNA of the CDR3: TGTGCCAGCAGCTTAACGGACTACTCTGGAAACACCATATATTTT. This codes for CASSLTDYSGNTIYF.

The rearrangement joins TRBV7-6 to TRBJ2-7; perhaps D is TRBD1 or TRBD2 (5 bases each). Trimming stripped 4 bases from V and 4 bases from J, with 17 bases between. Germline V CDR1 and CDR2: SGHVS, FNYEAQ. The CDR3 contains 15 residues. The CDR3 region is CASSWRSGLSYEQYF. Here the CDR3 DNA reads TGTGCCAGCAGCTGGAGGTCGGGGCTATCGTACGAGCAGTACTTC.

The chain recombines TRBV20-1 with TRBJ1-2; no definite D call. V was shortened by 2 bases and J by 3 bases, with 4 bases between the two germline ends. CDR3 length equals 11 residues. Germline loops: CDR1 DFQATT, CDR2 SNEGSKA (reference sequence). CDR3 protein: CSARQDYGYTF. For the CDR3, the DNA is TGCAGTGCTAGACAGGACTATGGCTACACCTTC.

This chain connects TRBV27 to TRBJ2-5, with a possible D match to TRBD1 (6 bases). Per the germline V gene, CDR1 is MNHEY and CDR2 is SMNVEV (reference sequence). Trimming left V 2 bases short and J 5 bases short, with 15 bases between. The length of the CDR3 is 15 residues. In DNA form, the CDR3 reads TGTGCCAGCAGTTTAGGAGGCAGGGGTATGGAGACCCAGTACTTC. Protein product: CASSLGGRGMETQYF.

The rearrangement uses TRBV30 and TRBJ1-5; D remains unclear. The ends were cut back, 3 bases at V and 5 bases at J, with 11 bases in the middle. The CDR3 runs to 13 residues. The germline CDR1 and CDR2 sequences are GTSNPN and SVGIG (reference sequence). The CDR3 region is CAWRGNGDQPQHF. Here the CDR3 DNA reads TGTGCCTGGAGGGGCAACGGGGATCAGCCCCAGCATTTT.

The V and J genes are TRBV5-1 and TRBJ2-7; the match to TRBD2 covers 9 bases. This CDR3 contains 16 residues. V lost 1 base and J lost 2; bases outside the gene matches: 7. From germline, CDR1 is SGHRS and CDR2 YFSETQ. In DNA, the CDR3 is TGCGCCAGCAGCTTGTTGGTGGCGGGAGGGGCCTACGAGCAGTACTTC. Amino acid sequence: CASSLLVAGGAYEQYF. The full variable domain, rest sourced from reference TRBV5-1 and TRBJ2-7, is KAGVTQTPRYLIKTRGQQVTLSCSPISGHRSVSWYQQTPGQGLQFLFEYFSETQRNKGNFPGRFSGRQFSNSRSEMNVSTLELGDSALYLCASSLLVAGGAYEQYFGPGTRLTVT.

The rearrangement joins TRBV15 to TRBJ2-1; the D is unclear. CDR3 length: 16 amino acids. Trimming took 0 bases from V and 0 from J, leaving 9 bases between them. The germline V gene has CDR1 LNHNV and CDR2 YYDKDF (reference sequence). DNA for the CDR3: TGTGCCACCAGCAGAGATGCCGATAGCTCCTACAATGAGCAGTTCTTC. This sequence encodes CATSRDADSSYNEQFF.

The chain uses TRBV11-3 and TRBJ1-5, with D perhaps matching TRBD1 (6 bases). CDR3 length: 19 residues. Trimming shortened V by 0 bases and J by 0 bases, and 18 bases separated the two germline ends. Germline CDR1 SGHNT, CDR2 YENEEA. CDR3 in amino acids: CASSLDVPDRIDSNQPQHF. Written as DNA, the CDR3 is TGTGCCAGCAGCTTAGATGTCCCAGACAGGATAGATAGCAATCAGCCCCAGCATTTT.

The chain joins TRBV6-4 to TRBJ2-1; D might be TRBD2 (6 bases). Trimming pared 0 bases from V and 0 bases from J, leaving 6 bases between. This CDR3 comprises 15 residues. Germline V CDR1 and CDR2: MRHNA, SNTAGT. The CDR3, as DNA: TGTGCCAGCAGTGACTCTAGCGGCTCCTACAATGAGCAGTTCTTC. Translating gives CASSDSSGSYNEQFF.

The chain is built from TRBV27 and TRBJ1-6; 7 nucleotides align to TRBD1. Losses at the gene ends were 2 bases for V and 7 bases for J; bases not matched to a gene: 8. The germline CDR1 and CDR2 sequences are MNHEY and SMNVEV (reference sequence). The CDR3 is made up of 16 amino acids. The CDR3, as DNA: TGTGCCAGCAGTTTACTGTCAGGGGGGCAAAATTCACCCCTCCACTTT. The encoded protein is CASSLLSGGQNSPLHF.

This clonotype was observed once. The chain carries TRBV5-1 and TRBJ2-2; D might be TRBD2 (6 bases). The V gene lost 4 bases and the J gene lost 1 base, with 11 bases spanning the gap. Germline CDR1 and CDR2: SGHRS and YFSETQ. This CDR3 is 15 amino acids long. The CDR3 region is CASSPAAGNTGELFF. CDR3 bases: TGCGCCAGCAGCCCCGCAGCGGGGAACACCGGGGAGCTGTTTTTT.

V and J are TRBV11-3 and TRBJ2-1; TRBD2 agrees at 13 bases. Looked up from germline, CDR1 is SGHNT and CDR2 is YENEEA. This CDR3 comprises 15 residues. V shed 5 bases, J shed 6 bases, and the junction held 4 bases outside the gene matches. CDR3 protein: CASSPTSGRINEQFF. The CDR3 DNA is TGTGCCAGCAGCCCGACTAGCGGGAGGATCAATGAGCAGTTCTTC.

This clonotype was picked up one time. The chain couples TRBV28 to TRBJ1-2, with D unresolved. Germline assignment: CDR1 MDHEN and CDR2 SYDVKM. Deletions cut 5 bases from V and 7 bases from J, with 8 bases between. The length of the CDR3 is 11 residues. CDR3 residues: CASSQILGYTF. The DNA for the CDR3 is TGTGCCAGCAGTCAGATTCTTGGCTACACCTTC.

The CDR3 reads CASSLGSGPDRGNQPQHF. Written as DNA, the CDR3 is TGTGCCAGCAGCTTAGGGTCAGGGCCCGACAGGGGGAATCAGCCCCAGCATTTT. This sequence joins TRBV7-9 and TRBJ1-5, with TRBD1 identical over 9 bases. Losses at the gene ends were 1 base for V and 4 bases for J; bases not matched to a gene: 11. This CDR3 region has 18 residues. Germline V gene data show CDR1 as SEHNR and CDR2 as FQNEAQ (reference sequence).

CDR3 region: CASSPGGLGYGYTF. The DNA for the CDR3 is TGTGCCAGCTCACCGGGGGGACTGGGCTATGGCTACACCTTC. V gene TRBV18 combines with J gene TRBJ1-2, with a weak D call TRBD1 (5 bases). The CDR3 extends over 14 amino acids. V lost 3 bases, J lost 4 bases, and 12 bases lay in between. CDR1 and CDR2 from the germline V gene are KGHSH and LQKENI.

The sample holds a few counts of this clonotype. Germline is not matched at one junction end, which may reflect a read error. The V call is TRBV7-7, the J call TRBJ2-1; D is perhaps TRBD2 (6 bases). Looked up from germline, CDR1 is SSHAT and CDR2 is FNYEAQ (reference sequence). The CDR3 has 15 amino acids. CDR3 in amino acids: CASSSGTGTFNEQFF. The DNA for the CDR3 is TGTGCTAGCAGCTCGGGAACCGGGACTTTCAATGAGCAGTTCTTC.

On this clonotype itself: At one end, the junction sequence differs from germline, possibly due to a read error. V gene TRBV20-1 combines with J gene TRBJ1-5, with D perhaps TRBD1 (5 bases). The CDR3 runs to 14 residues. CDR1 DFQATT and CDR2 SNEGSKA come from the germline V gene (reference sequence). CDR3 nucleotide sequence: TGCAGTGCCAGAGCCGGGGCCAACAATCAGCCCCAGCATTTT. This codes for CSARAGANNQPQHF.

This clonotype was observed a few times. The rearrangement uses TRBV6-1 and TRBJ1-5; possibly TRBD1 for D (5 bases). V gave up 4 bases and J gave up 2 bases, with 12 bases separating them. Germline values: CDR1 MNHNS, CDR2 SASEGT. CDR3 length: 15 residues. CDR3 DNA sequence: TGTGCCAGCAGTGGACAAGGGGTTCGCAATCAGCCCCAGCATTTT. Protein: CASSGQGVRNQPQHF.

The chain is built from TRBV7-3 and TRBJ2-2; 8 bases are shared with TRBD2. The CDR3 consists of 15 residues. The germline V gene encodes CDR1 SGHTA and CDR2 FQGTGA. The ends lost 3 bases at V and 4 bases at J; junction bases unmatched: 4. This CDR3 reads CASSFIGGATGELFF. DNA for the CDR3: TGTGCCAGCAGCTTCATCGGGGGGGCCACCGGGGAGCTGTTTTTT. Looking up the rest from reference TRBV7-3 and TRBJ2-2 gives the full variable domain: GAGVSQTPSNKVTEKGKYVELRCDPISGHTALYWYRQSLGQGPEFLIYFQGTGAADDSGLPNDRFFAVRPEGSVSTLKIQRTERGDSAVYLCASSFIGGATGELFFGEGSRLTVL.

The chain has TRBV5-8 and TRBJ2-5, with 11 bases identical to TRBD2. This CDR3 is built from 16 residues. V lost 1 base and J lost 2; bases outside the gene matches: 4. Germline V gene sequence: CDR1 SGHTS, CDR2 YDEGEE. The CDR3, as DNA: TGTGCCAGCAGCTTGATGGGACTAGCGGAGCAAGAGACCCAGTACTTC. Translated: CASSLMGLAEQETQYF.